A selection of T cell receptor beta chains follows, all from one sample in a study of tumor-infiltrating lymphocytes in primary liver carcinoma. TCRdb itself ran the multiplex PCR reads through MiXCR, one entry per CDR3 protein. The sample lists 99,000 or so distinct CDR3 sequences, around two thirds occurring once. The sample comprised liver tumor tissue from sampling region 5. The source is a woman aged 60-75 years with primary liver carcinoma and hepatitis B virus infection. Both conserved end residues are part of each CDR3. D genes are given only for firm matches. Clone size is not always given. Where it is, it says once, few, many or a class for expanded clones.

v_gene	d_gene	abundance	j_gene	CDR3nt	CDR3aa
TRBV11-1	.	.	TRBJ2-3	TGTGCCAGCAGCTCACGGGCCGGGCTCGGCTTTACCACAGATACGCAGTATTTT	CASSSRAGLGFTTDTQYF
TRBV6-5	TRBD2	.	TRBJ2-3	TGTGCCAGTAGCGGCCAGCGGGAGTCGGATACGCACTATTTT	CASSGQRESDTHYF
TRBV5-6	TRBD1	many	TRBJ2-1	TGTGCCAGCAGCTTCGGGGACAGGGCCTACAATGAGCAGTTCTTC	CASSFGDRAYNEQFF
TRBV9	.	many	TRBJ2-1	TGTGCCAGCAGCGTAGGCGTTGGGAGTGGGGGTTACAATGAGCAGTTCTTC	CASSVGVGSGGYNEQFF
TRBV29-1	TRBD1	many	TRBJ1-2	TGCAGCGTTGACAGGACAGGGACCTATGGCTACACCTTC	CSVDRTGTYGYTF
TRBV12-3/TRBV12-4	.	many	TRBJ1-6	TGTGCCAGCAGTTTAGCGGGTGGGACACCCCTCCACTTT	CASSLAGGTPLHF
TRBV12-3/TRBV12-4	.	.	TRBJ1-1	TGTGCCAGCAGTTTCGGGCATGGATGGTTCTTT	CASSFGHGWFF
TRBV10-3	.	once	TRBJ2-7	TGTGCCACCCGGAGGGAACAGGGAGGAGAGCAGTGCTTC	CATRREQGGEQCF
TRBV12-5	TRBD1	.	TRBJ2-1	TGTGCTAGAGGCTCGGGACAGGGGTTCAATGAGCAGTTCTTC	CARGSGQGFNEQFF
TRBV6-5	TRBD2	many	TRBJ2-1	TGTGCCAGCAGTTACCGCGGGACTAGCGGGAGTAGGTACGGCAATGAGCAGTTCTTC	CASSYRGTSGSRYGNEQFF
TRBV11-2	TRBD2	.	TRBJ2-3	TGTGCCAGCAGCTCAGAGGGACTAACGTACATGTCAGATACGCAGTATTTT	CASSSEGLTYMSDTQYF
TRBV5-4	TRBD1	.	TRBJ1-3	TGTGCCAGCAGCCCGGACAGGGTGGTAGGAAGTACCATATATTTT	CASSPDRVVGSTIYF
TRBV19	TRBD1	.	TRBJ2-1	TGTGCCAGTAGTATAGATCCTGGGACAGGCCGGGTCCAGTACAGTGAGCAGTTCTTC	CASSIDPGTGRVQYSEQFF
TRBV2	.	few	TRBJ1-1	TGTGCCAGCAGTGATCAGACGGTTAACACTGAAGCTTTCTTT	CASSDQTVNTEAFF